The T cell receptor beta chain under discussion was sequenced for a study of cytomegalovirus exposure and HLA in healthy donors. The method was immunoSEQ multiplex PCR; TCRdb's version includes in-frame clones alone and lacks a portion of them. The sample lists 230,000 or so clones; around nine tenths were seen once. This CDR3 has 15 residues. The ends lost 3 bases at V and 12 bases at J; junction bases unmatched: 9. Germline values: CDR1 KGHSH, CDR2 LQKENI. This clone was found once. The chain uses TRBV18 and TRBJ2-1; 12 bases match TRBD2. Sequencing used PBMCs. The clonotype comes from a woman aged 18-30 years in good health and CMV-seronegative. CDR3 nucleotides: TGTGCCAGCTCACCGACTAGCGGGAGAGGGGTTGGGCAGTTCTTC. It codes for CASSPTSGRGVGQFF.